These 32 T cell receptor beta chains originate from one sample sequenced in a study of T-cell reconstitution after alpha-beta-depleted transplantation in children. Construction of the TCRbeta library involved unique molecular identifiers. Each CDR3 protein gets one entry after TCRdb re-called the PCR reads with MiXCR. The sample lists about 900,000 distinct CDR3 sequences, 25% to 30% occurring once. The sample here was PBMCs, mostly from graft donor cells, taken 360 days after TCRalphabeta/CD19-depleted stem cell transplant. The receptors stem from a boy younger than two who had a stem cell transplant for SCID, so the T cells may come from the graft donor.

This clonotype has only a few counts. This chain joins TRBV19 and TRBJ1-1; no clear D gene. Trimming shortened V by 3 bases and J by 5 bases, and 13 bases separated the two germline ends. CDR3 size: 14 residues. Germline CDR1 reads LNHDA; CDR2 reads SQIVND (reference sequence). The CDR3 loop is CASSMLLSLTEAFF. In DNA, the CDR3 is TGTGCCAGTAGTATGCTGCTGAGCCTGACTGAAGCTTTCTTT.

This sequence joins TRBV6-6 and TRBJ2-7; D call uncertain. There are 12 residues in the CDR3. Germline V gene lookup returns CDR1 MNHNY and CDR2 SVGAGI (reference sequence). V lost 5 bases to trimming and J lost 3 bases, with 8 bases between them. The CDR3 protein is CASSRSFYEQYF. CDR3 in DNA: TGTGCCAGCAGTAGGAGCTTCTACGAGCAGTACTTC.

This chain links TRBV14 with TRBJ2-7; D remains unclear. The germline V and J ends were trimmed by 0 bases and 3 bases, with 6 bases remaining between them. The CDR3 loop spans 13 amino acids. CDR1 is SGHDN, CDR2 FVKESK, per germline. The CDR3 here is CASSQDWDYEQYF. DNA of the CDR3: TGTGCCAGCAGCCAAGATTGGGACTACGAGCAGTACTTC.

The chain is built from TRBV19 and TRBJ1-1; D might be TRBD1 (5 bases). The CDR3 loop spans 15 amino acids. Germline V gene data show CDR1 as LNHDA and CDR2 as SQIVND (reference sequence). The V and J ends lost 5 bases and 1 base respectively, with 14 bases between them. This CDR3 reads CASSGGGPRNTEAFF. The CDR3 DNA follows: TGTGCCAGTAGTGGGGGGGGTCCGCGGAACACTGAAGCTTTCTTT.

V usage is TRBV12-3 or TRBV12-4 and J usage is TRBJ2-5; possibly TRBD2 for D (6 bases). V shed 6 bases and J shed 1 base, with 15 bases lying between them. The CDR3 covers 15 residues. The DNA for the CDR3 is TGTGCCAGCAGCTCCCCCAGCGGGTCCCAAGAGACCCAGTACTTC. It is translated as CASSSPSGSQETQYF.

This clonotype showed up just once. This rearrangement joins TRBV7-6 to TRBJ2-7, with no clear D. Looked up from germline, CDR1 is SGHVS and CDR2 is FNYEAQ. The CDR3 extends over 12 amino acids. V lost 1 base and J lost 6, with 7 bases in between. CDR3 bases: TGTGCCAGCAGCTTAGGGGCCCCCGAGCAGTACTTC. Translating it yields CASSLGAPEQYF.

As regards this clonotype: The conserved closing phenylalanine or tryptophan is absent in this CDR3, likely reflecting a read error. The CDR3: CASSLGTLHNEQFY. CDR3 sequence (DNA): TGTGCCAGCAGTTTAGGGACCCTTCACAATGAGCAGTTCTAC. The chain combines TRBV12-3 or TRBV12-4 with TRBJ2-1; D call uncertain. The CDR3 has 14 residues. Trimming shortened V by 1 base and J by 5 bases, and 9 bases separated the two germline ends.

This sequence joins TRBV10-3 and TRBJ2-3; no clear D gene. The V gene lost 3 bases and the J gene lost 0 bases, with 13 bases spanning the gap. In germline, CDR1 is ENHRY, CDR2 SYGVKD. This CDR3 comprises 16 residues. The CDR3 region has the DNA TGTGCCATCAGTGACCATGAACCAACTAGCACAGATACGCAGTATTTT. It encodes CAISDHEPTSTDTQYF.

This clonotype was observed many times. The V call is TRBV29-1, the J call TRBJ1-1; D possibly corresponds to TRBD1 (5 bases). Germline assignment: CDR1 SQVTM and CDR2 ANQGSEA. This CDR3 has 13 amino acids. Trimming took 5 bases from V and 0 from J, leaving 10 bases between them. CDR3 nucleotide sequence: TGCAGCGTTAAGGGACGGCTGAACACTGAAGCTTTCTTT. Protein sequence: CSVKGRLNTEAFF. Full variable domain (remainder filled in from reference TRBV29-1 and TRBJ1-1): SAVISQKPSRDICQRGTSLTIQCQVDSQVTMMFWYRQQPGQSLTLIATANQGSEATYESGFVIDKFPISRPNLTFSTLTVSNMSPEDSSIYLCSVKGRLNTEAFFGQGTRLTVV.

The rearrangement uses TRBV6-6 and TRBJ1-3, with unresolved D. This CDR3 spans 13 amino acids. Germline assignment: CDR1 MNHNY and CDR2 SVGAGI (reference sequence). Trimming took 6 bases from V and 4 from J, leaving 10 bases between them. The CDR3 DNA follows: TGTGCCAGCAGCCTAACGACCGGAAACACCATATATTTT. Its protein product is CASSLTTGNTIYF.

This clonotype occurred a few times. The chain links TRBV12-3 or TRBV12-4 to TRBJ2-7; D call uncertain. The V and J ends lost 6 bases and 10 bases respectively, with 13 bases between them. The CDR3 covers 11 residues. As DNA, the CDR3 is TGTGCCAGCAGCCCCTCCTCAAAACAGTACTTC. As protein: CASSPSSKQYF.

This clonotype was counted a few times. The chain has TRBV20-1 and TRBJ2-1; D uncertain. This CDR3 spans 13 amino acids. V shed 4 bases and J shed 6 bases, with 13 bases lying between them. Germline CDR1 reads DFQATT; CDR2 reads SNEGSKA (reference sequence). In nucleotides, the CDR3 is TGCAGTGCTAACCAGATCCTTCTCAATGAGCAGTTCTTC. It translates to CSANQILLNEQFF.

This chain connects TRBV4-2 to TRBJ2-4, with TRBD2 matching over 8 bases. V dropped 0 bases and J dropped 2; count of bases not matched to a gene: 3. Germline V gives CDR1 LGHNA, CDR2 YNFKEQ. CDR3 length equals 16 residues. CDR3 DNA sequence: TGTGCCAGCAGCCAAGAGAGCGGGGGTTCCAAAAACATTCAGTACTTC. This codes for CASSQESGGSKNIQYF.

The CDR3: CASSQGEKTSTDTQYF. Here the CDR3 DNA reads TGTGCCAGCAGCCAAGGAGAGAAGACTAGCACAGATACGCAGTATTTT. The rearrangement uses TRBV4-2 and TRBJ2-3; no reliable D call. CDR1 is LGHNA, CDR2 YNFKEQ, per germline. Trimming took 1 base from V and 0 from J, leaving 11 bases between them. CDR3 size: 16 residues.

This clonotype was counted only a few times. V is TRBV7-6 and J is TRBJ2-1; 8 bases are a match to TRBD1. The J segment lost 0 bases and the V segment lost 2 bases, leaving 9 bases of the junction unmatched. Germline V gene lookup returns CDR1 SGHVS and CDR2 FNYEAQ. The CDR3 is 18 amino acids. The CDR3 reads CASSLKPWTGSSYNEQFF. CDR3 bases: TGTGCCAGCAGCTTAAAACCCTGGACAGGGAGCTCCTACAATGAGCAGTTCTTC.

This clonotype was seen only a few times. The chain joins TRBV27 to TRBJ2-7; D is uncertain. From germline, CDR1 is MNHEY and CDR2 SMNVEV (reference sequence). The CDR3 extends over 11 amino acids. V shed 7 bases and J shed 1 base, with 5 bases lying between them. The CDR3 here is CASTVSYEQYF. As DNA, the CDR3 is TGTGCCAGCACCGTATCCTACGAGCAGTACTTC.

The chain recombines TRBV29-1 with TRBJ1-2; no clear D gene. CDR3 size: 12 residues. The V gene's germline CDR1 is SQVTM and CDR2 ANQGSEA. The germline V and J ends were trimmed by 0 bases and 8 bases, with 10 bases remaining between them. Written as DNA, the CDR3 is TGCAGCGTTGAAGAGCCTCCGAGGGGCTACACCTTC. It codes for CSVEEPPRGYTF.

The J gene is TRBJ1-6, the V gene TRBV12-3 or TRBV12-4; D remains unclear. V gave up 8 bases and J gave up 7 bases, with 21 bases separating them. The CDR3 is 16 amino acids. CDR3 protein: CASLISLWGGNSPLHF. The CDR3 DNA reads TGTGCCAGCCTTATATCCCTCTGGGGTGGAAATTCACCCCTCCACTTT.

Remarks on this clonotype: At one end the junction does not follow the germline gene, possibly because of a read error. The chain couples TRBV6-5 to TRBJ2-2; 7 bases are a match to TRBD1. CDR1 and CDR2 from the germline V gene are MNHEY and SVGAGI. This CDR3 region has 16 residues. CDR3 sequence (DNA): TGTGCCAGCAGTTATAGCAAACAGGGGAACGCCGGGGAGCTGTTTTTT. Translated: CASSYSKQGNAGELFF.

This clonotype showed up just a few times. CDR3 sequence: CASSLGWDRVLGEQFF. In nucleotides, the CDR3 is TGTGCCAGCAGCTTAGGATGGGACAGGGTACTTGGTGAGCAGTTCTTC. This sequence joins TRBV7-2 and TRBJ2-1; 9 nucleotides agree with TRBD1. J was trimmed by 9 bases and V by 1 base; bases with no gene match: 10. The CDR3 has 16 amino acids. The germline gives CDR1 SGHTA, CDR2 FQGNSA.

This rearrangement joins TRBV20-1 to TRBJ2-3, with TRBD2 as a possible D gene (6 bases). Deletions cut 5 bases from V and 5 bases from J, with 17 bases between. The CDR3 runs to 14 residues. Germline V gene data show CDR1 as DFQATT and CDR2 as SNEGSKA (reference sequence). CDR3: CSACPGVWGDTQYF. CDR3 sequence (DNA): TGCAGTGCTTGTCCGGGAGTGTGGGGAGATACGCAGTATTTT.

V and J are TRBV20-1 and TRBJ2-5; no reliable D call. The CDR3 extends over 15 amino acids. V was trimmed by 0 bases and J by 7 bases, leaving 18 bases between them. Germline assignment: CDR1 DFQATT and CDR2 SNEGSKA (reference sequence). CDR3 in DNA: TGCAGTGCTAGAGATGGTCAGCGCGGCTGGCGGACCCAGTACTTC. The encoded protein is CSARDGQRGWRTQYF.

This clonotype was seen ten or more times. The chain recombines TRBV20-1 with TRBJ2-7; perhaps D is TRBD1 or TRBD2 (5 bases each). The germline CDR1 and CDR2 sequences are DFQATT and SNEGSKA (reference sequence). CDR3 length equals 12 residues. The V end was cut by 3 bases, the J end by 0 bases, with 6 bases between. CDR3 residues: CSARGDSYEQYF. CDR3 nucleotides: TGCAGTGCTAGGGGGGACTCCTACGAGCAGTACTTC.

This clonotype has a single count. The chain couples TRBV15 to TRBJ2-4; possible D gene TRBD1, 7 bases. Trimming stripped 5 bases from V and 5 bases from J, with 16 bases between. This CDR3 has 15 amino acids. The germline gives CDR1 LNHNV, CDR2 YYDKDF (reference sequence). The CDR3 bases are TGTGCCACCAGCGACCAACAGGGGAGGCAAAACATTCAGTACTTC. Amino acids: CATSDQQGRQNIQYF. Based on the CDR3 plus reference TRBV15 and TRBJ2-4, the full variable domain is DAMVIQNPRYQVTQFGKPVTLSCSQTLNHNVMYWYQQKSSQAPKLLFHYYDKDFNNEADTPDNFQSRRPNTSFCFLDIRSPGLGDTAMYLCATSDQQGRQNIQYFGAGTRLSVL.

The chain carries TRBV20-1 and TRBJ1-3; D gene unclear. The CDR3 extends over 15 amino acids. Trimming left V 2 bases short and J 0 bases short, with 11 bases between. Germline CDR1 is DFQATT and CDR2 is SNEGSKA (reference sequence). For the CDR3, the DNA is TGCAGTGCTAGAACCGACAATGGCTCTGGAAACACCATATATTTT. Translation: CSARTDNGSGNTIYF.

This sequence joins TRBV7-9 and TRBJ2-5, with D possibly matching TRBD2 (5 bases). The CDR3 covers 14 residues. V lost 8 bases and J lost 4, with 17 bases in between. From germline, CDR1 is SEHNR and CDR2 FQNEAQ (reference sequence). CDR3 nucleotides: TGTGCCAGCTCGGTCCAGCGGACGGGAGAGACCCAGTACTTC. Encoded protein: CASSVQRTGETQYF.

This clonotype was found a few times. This sequence joins TRBV5-1 and TRBJ2-3, with D tentatively TRBD1 or TRBD2 (6 bases each). CDR1 SGHRS and CDR2 YFSETQ come from the germline V gene. This CDR3 region has 14 residues. The V end was cut by 3 bases, the J end by 6 bases, with 14 bases between. The CDR3 is CASSSGAMFDTQYF. CDR3 sequence (DNA): TGCGCCAGCAGCTCGGGGGCTATGTTTGATACGCAGTATTTT.

The V and J genes are TRBV7-8 and TRBJ2-1, with D possibly being TRBD2 (7 bases). The CDR3 is made up of 16 amino acids. CDR1 is SGHVS and CDR2 is FQNEAQ in the germline V gene. Trimming removed 4 bases from V and 6 bases from J, with 19 bases in between. As DNA, the CDR3 is TGTGCCAGCAGCTCTCCTTTGGGGGGGCCCGGCAATGAGCAGTTCTTC. Translation: CASSSPLGGPGNEQFF. Full variable domain (missing parts from reference TRBV7-8 and TRBJ2-1): GAGVSQSPRYKVAKRGQDVALRCDPISGHVSLFWYQQALGQGPEFLTYFQNEAQLDKSGLPSDRFFAERPEGSVSTLKIQRTQQEDSAVYLCASSSPLGGPGNEQFFGPGTRLTVL.

This sequence joins TRBV12-3 or TRBV12-4 and TRBJ1-1; D may be TRBD1 (5 bases). Between the trimmed V and J ends, which lost 1 base and 7 bases, there was a span of 13 bases. The CDR3 length is 14 residues. The CDR3 bases are TGTGCCAGCAGTTTAGAGGGACTTGCTGATGAAGCTTTCTTT. Amino acids: CASSLEGLADEAFF.

The gene calls are TRBV12-3 or TRBV12-4 and TRBJ2-3, with D perhaps being TRBD1 or TRBD2 (6 bases each). With 6 bases removed from V and 6 bases from J, the gap between germline ends came to 22 bases. The CDR3 is 16 amino acids. The CDR3 region is CASSPGTSGGADTQYF. The CDR3 nucleotides are TGTGCCAGCAGCCCCGGGACCTCCGGGGGCGCGGATACGCAGTATTTT.

Only a few counts were recorded for this clonotype. The genes are TRBV27 and TRBJ2-1; perhaps TRBD2 as D (8 bases). V was pared by 5 bases and J by 10 bases, with 18 bases between. This CDR3 spans 14 amino acids. Germline V gene lookup returns CDR1 MNHEY and CDR2 SMNVEV (reference sequence). CDR3: CASSLREGAGEQFF. In DNA form, the CDR3 reads TGTGCCAGCAGTCTCCGGGAGGGGGCGGGAGAGCAGTTCTTC.

To note about this clonotype: The missing conserved phenylalanine or tryptophan at the end of this CDR3 makes a read error likely. This chain joins TRBV9 and TRBJ2-7; D is perhaps TRBD1 or TRBD2 (7 bases each). Germline V CDR1 and CDR2: SGDLS, YYNGEE. Trimming left V 4 bases short and J 2 bases short, with 13 bases between. This CDR3 region has 14 residues. The CDR3 protein is CASSPGGDTYEQYC. CDR3 nucleotides: TGTGCCAGCAGCCCAGGGGGGGACACCTACGAGCAGTACTGC.